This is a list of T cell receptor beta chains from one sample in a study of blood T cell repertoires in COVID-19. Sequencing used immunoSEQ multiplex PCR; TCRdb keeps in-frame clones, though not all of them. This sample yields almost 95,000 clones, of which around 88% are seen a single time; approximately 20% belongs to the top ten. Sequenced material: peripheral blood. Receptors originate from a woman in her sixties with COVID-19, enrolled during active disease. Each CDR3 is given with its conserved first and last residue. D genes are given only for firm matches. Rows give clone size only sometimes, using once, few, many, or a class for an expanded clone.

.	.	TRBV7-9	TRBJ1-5	TGTGCCAGCAGCCCATCAGCGGGGCCCCAGCATTTT	CASSPSAGPQHF
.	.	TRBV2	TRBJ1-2	TGTGCCAGCAGTTTCCGGGAGTATGGCTACACCTTC	CASSFREYGYTF
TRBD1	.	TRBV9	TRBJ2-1	TGTGCCAGCAGCGTGGGACAGGGAATGGTTGAGCAGTTCTTC	CASSVGQGMVEQFF
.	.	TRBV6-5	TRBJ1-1	TGTGCCAGCAGTTACGCCAGGGATGAGACTGAAGCTTTCTTT	CASSYARDETEAFF
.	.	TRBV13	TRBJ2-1	TGTGCCAGCAGCTTAGGGCTAGATCTGTTCGGTGAGCAGTTCTTC	CASSLGLDLFGEQFF
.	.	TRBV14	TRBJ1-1	TGTGCCAGCAGCCAAGATTTCGGGGAGGCTTTCTTT	CASSQDFGEAFF
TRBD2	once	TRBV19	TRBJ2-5	TGTGCCAGTAGTAATTTTGGACTAGCGGGACTTGAGACCCAGTACTTC	CASSNFGLAGLETQYF
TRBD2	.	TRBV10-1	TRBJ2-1	TGCGCCAGCAGTGGAAGCGGGGGGGCTTCCTACAATGAGCAGTTCTTC	CASSGSGGASYNEQFF
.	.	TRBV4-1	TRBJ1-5	TGCGCCAGCAGCCAGGGGACTAATCAGCCCCAGCATTTT	CASSQGTNQPQHF
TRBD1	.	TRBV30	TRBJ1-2	TGTGCCTGGACAGACAGGGGAAGGTCCCTAGGGGCTGGCTACACCTTC	CAWTDRGRSLGAGYTF
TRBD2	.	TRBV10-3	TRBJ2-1	TGTGCCATCAGTGATCCGCGGGGGGCCAATGAGCAGTTCTTC	CAISDPRGANEQFF
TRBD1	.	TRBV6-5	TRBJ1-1	TGTGCCAGCACCCAGACAGGGGGAACTGAAGCTTTCTTT	CASTQTGGTEAFF
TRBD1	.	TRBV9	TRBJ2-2	TGTGCCAGCAGTTACTCCTTGGACAGGGGGAACCCCGGGGAGCTGTTTTTT	CASSYSLDRGNPGELFF
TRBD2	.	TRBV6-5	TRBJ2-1	TGTGCCAGCAGTACCAGCGGGGGGTACAATGAGCAGTTCTTC	CASSTSGGYNEQFF
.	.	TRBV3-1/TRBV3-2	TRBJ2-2	TGTGCCAGCAGCCAGTGGAGGGGTTCGAACACCGGGGAGCTGTTTTTT	CASSQWRGSNTGELFF
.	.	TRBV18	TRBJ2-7	TGTGCCAGCTCACCACCGGGATTAGAGGGCGGCGAGCAGTACTTC	CASSPPGLEGGEQYF
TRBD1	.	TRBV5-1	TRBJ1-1	TGCGCCAGCAGCTTGGCCAGGGACAGGGGGAATGGGGACACTGAAGCTTTCTTT	CASSLARDRGNGDTEAFF
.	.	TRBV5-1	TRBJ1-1	TGCGCCAGCAGCACGTCCTGGGAGACTGAAGCTTTCTTT	CASSTSWETEAFF
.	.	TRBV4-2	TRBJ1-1	TGTGCCAGCAGCCAGGCACAGAACACTGAAGCTTTCTTT	CASSQAQNTEAFF
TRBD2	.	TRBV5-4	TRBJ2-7	TGTGCCAGCAGCTTGAGGACTAGCGGGACCTACGAGCAGTACTTC	CASSLRTSGTYEQYF
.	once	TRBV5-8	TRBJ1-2	TGTGCCAGCAGCTTCGGTCGGGATGGCTACACCTTC	CASSFGRDGYTF
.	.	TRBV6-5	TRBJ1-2	TGTGCCAGCAGTTACTCGATAGGCAGGGGTCACTATGGCTACACCTTC	CASSYSIGRGHYGYTF
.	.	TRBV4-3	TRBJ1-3	TGCGCCAGCAGCCAAGCCCGGACAGCTGGAAACACCATATATTTT	CASSQARTAGNTIYF
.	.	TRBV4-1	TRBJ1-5	TGCGCCAGCAGCCAAGGTGTGTGGGCAGTCAATCAGCCCCAGCATTTT	CASSQGVWAVNQPQHF
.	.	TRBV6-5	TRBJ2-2	TGTGCCAGCACGCGGGCCCCCGGGGCCGGGGAGCTGTTTTTT	CASTRAPGAGELFF